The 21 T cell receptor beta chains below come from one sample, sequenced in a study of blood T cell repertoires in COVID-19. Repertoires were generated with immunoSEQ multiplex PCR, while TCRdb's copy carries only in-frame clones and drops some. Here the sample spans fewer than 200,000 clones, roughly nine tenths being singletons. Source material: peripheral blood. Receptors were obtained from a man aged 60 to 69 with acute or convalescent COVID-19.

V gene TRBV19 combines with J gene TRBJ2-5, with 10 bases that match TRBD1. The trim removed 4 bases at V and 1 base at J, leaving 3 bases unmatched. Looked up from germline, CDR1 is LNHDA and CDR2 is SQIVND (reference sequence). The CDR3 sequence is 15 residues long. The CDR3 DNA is TGTGCCAGTAGTAGAAGGACAGGGGGCCAAGAGACCCAGTACTTC. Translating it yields CASSRRTGGQETQYF.

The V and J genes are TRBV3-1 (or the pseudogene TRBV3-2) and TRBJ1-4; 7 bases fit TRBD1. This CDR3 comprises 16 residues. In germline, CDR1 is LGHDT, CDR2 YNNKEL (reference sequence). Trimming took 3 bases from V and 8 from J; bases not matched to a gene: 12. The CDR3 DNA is TGTGCCAGCAGCCAGCCAGGAACAGGGGAAAGGGAAAAACTGTTTTTT. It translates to CASSQPGTGEREKLFF.

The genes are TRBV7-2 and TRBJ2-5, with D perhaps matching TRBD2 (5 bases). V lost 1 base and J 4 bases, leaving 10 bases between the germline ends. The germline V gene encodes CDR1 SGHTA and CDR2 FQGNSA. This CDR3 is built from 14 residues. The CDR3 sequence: CASSLEGVGETQYF. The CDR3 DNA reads TGTGCCAGCAGCTTAGAGGGAGTAGGAGAGACCCAGTACTTC.

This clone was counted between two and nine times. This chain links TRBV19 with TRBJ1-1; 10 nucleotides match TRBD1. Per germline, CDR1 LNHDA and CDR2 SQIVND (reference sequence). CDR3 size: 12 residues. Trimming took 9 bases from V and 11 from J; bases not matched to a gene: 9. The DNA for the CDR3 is TGTGCCAGCTCCCCGGGACAGGGGAGGGCTTTCTTT. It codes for CASSPGQGRAFF.

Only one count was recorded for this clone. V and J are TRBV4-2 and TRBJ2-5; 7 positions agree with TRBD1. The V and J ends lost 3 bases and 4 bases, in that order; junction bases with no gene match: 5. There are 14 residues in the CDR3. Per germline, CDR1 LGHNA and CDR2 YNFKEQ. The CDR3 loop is CASSQTGYSETQYF. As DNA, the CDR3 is TGTGCCAGCAGCCAGACAGGGTATTCAGAGACCCAGTACTTC.

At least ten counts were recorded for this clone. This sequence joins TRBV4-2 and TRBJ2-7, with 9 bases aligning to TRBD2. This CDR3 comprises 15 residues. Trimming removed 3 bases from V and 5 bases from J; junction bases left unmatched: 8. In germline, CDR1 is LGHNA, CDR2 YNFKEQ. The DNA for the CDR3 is TGTGCCAGCAGCCACACTCTTAGCGGGGGCAACGAGCAGTACGTC. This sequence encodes CASSHTLSGGNEQYV.

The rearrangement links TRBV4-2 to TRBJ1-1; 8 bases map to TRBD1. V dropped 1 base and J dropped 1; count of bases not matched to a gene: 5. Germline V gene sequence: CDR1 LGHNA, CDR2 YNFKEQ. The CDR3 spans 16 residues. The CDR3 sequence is CASSQAADRANTEAFF. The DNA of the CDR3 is TGTGCCAGCAGCCAAGCGGCGGACAGGGCGAACACTGAAGCTTTCTTT.

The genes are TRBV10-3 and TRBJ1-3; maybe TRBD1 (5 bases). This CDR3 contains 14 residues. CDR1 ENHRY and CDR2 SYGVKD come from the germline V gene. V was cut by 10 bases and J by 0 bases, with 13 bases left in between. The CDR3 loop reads CATARQSSGNTIYF. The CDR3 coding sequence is TGTGCCACCGCCAGACAGTCCTCTGGAAACACCATATATTTT.

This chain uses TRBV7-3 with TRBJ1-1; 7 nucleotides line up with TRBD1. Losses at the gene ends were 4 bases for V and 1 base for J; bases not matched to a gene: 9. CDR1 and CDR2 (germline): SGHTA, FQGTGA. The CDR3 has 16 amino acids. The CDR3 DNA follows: TGTGCCAGCAGCTCGGCAGGGGGGACCCAGAACACTGAAGCTTTCTTT. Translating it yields CASSSAGGTQNTEAFF.

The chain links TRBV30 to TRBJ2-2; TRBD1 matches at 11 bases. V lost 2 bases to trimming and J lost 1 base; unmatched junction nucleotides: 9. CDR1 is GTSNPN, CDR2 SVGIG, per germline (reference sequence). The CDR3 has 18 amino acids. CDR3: CAWSRRTGGVQNTGELFF. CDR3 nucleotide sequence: TGTGCCTGGAGTCGGCGGACAGGGGGCGTCCAGAACACCGGGGAGCTGTTTTTT.

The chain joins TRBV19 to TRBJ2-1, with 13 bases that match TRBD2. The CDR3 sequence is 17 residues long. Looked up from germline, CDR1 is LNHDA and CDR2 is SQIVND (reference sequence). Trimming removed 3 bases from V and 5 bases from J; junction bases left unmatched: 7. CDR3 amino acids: CASSIIGLAGADNEQFF. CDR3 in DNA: TGTGCCAGTAGTATCATAGGACTAGCGGGGGCCGACAATGAGCAGTTCTTC. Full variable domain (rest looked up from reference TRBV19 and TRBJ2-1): DGGITQSPKYLFRKEGQNVTLSCEQNLNHDAMYWYRQDPGQGLRLIYYSQIVNDFQKGDIAEGYSVSREKKESFPLTVTSAQKNPTAFYLCASSIIGLAGADNEQFFGPGTRLTVL.

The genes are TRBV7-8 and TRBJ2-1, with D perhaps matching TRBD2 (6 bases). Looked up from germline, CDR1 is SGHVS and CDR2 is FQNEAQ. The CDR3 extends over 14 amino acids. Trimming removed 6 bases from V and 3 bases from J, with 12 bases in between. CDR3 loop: CASSYAGNYNEQFF. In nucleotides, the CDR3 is TGTGCCAGCAGTTACGCGGGAAACTACAATGAGCAGTTCTTC.

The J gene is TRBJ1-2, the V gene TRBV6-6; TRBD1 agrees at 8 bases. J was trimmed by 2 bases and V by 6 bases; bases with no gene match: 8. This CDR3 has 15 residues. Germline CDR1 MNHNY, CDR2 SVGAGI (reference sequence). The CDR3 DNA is TGTGCCAGCAGCCCCCCAGGGGGCCTCAACTATGGCTACACCTTC. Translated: CASSPPGGLNYGYTF.

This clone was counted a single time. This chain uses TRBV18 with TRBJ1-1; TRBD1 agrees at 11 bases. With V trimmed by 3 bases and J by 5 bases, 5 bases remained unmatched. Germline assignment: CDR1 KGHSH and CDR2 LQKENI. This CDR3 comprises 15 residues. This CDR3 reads CASSPWTGGETEAFF. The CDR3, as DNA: TGTGCCAGCTCACCTTGGACAGGGGGCGAAACTGAAGCTTTCTTT.

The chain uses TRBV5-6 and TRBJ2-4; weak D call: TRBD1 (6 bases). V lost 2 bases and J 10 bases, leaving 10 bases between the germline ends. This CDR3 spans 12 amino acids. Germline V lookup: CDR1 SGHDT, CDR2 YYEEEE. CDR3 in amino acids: CASSFSQGIQYF. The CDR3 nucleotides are TGTGCCAGCAGCTTCTCACAGGGAATTCAGTACTTC.

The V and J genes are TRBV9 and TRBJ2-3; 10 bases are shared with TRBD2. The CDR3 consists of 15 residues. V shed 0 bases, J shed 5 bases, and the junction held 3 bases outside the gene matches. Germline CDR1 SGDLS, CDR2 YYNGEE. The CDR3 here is CASSVGSGGVDTQYF. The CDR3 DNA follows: TGTGCCAGCAGCGTAGGGAGCGGGGGGGTAGATACGCAGTATTTT. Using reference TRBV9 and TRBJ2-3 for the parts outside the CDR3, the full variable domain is DSGVTQTPKHLITATGQRVTLRCSPRSGDLSVYWYQQSLDQGLQFLIQYYNGEERAKGNILERFSAQQFPDLHSELNLSSLELGDSALYFCASSVGSGGVDTQYFGPGTRLTVL.

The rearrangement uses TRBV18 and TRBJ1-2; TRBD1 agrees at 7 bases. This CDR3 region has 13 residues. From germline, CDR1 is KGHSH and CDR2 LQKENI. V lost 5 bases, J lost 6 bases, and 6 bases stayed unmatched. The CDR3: CASSTTGQDGYTF. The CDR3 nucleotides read TGTGCCAGCTCAACGACAGGGCAGGATGGCTACACCTTC.

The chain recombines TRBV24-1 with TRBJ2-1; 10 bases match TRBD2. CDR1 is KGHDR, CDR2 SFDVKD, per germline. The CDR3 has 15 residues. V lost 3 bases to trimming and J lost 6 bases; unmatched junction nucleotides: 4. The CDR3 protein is CATSDQASGSNEQFF. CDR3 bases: TGTGCCACCAGTGATCAGGCTAGCGGGAGCAATGAGCAGTTCTTC.

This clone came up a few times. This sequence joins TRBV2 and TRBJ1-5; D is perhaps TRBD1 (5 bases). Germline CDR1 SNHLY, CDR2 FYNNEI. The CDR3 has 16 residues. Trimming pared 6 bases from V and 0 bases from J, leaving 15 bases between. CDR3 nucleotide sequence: TGTGCCAGCAGACTTGGGGGGGGATATAGCAATCAGCCCCAGCATTTT. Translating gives CASRLGGGYSNQPQHF.

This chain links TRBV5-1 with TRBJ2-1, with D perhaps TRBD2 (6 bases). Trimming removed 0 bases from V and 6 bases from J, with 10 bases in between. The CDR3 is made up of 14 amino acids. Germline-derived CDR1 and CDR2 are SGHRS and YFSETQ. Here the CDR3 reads CASSLGGGSNEQFF. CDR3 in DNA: TGCGCCAGCAGCTTGGGTGGGGGGAGCAATGAGCAGTTCTTC.

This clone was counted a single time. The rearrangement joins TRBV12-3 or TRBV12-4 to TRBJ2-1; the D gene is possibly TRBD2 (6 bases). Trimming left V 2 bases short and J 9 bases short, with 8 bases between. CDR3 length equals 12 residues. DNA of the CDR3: TGTGCCAGCAGTTTACGGGGGAGTGAGCAGTTCTTC. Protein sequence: CASSLRGSEQFF.